What follows are 14 T cell receptor beta chains derived from one specimen sequenced in a study of cytomegalovirus exposure and HLA in healthy donors. Clones were read by immunoSEQ multiplex PCR, and TCRdb kept only the in-frame ones, dropping some. Of 150,000 to 200,000 clones detected, around nine tenths appear once; the ten largest clones hold 7.2%. Sequencing was carried out using PBMCs. These receptors originate from a man aged 25-40 years in good health and CMV-seropositive.

This rearrangement joins TRBV14 to TRBJ1-2; D not resolved. Germline lookup yields CDR1 SGHDN and CDR2 FVKESK. V was clipped by 4 bases and J by 4 bases, with 10 bases between them. The CDR3 has 13 residues. In DNA form, the CDR3 reads TGTGCCAGCAGCCCGGTGAGGGCCTATGGCTACACCTTC. Translating it yields CASSPVRAYGYTF.

The chain recombines TRBV2 with TRBJ2-1; TRBD2 matches 10 bases. V shed 5 bases, J shed 10 bases, and the junction held 5 bases outside the gene matches. Germline V lookup: CDR1 SNHLY, CDR2 FYNNEI. The CDR3 is made up of 13 amino acids. The DNA of the CDR3 is TGTGCCAGCAGTTCCGGGACTAGCGCCGAGCAGTTCTTC. Protein product: CASSSGTSAEQFF.

V usage is TRBV11-3 and J usage is TRBJ2-7; D might be TRBD2 (5 bases). With 5 bases removed from V and 0 bases from J, the gap between germline ends came to 5 bases. The length of the CDR3 is 12 residues. Germline V gene lookup returns CDR1 SGHNT and CDR2 YENEEA. The CDR3 DNA reads TGTGCCAGCAGCCGGGACTCCTACGAGCAGTACTTC. The encoded protein is CASSRDSYEQYF.

The chain joins TRBV9 to TRBJ2-1, with no clear D. The CDR3 spans 14 residues. Looked up from germline, CDR1 is SGDLS and CDR2 is YYNGEE. Trimming stripped 0 bases from V and 4 bases from J, with 8 bases between. CDR3 sequence reads: CASSVETTYNEQFF. Here the CDR3 DNA reads TGTGCCAGCAGCGTAGAGACCACATACAATGAGCAGTTCTTC.

This chain links TRBV27 with TRBJ1-6; possibly TRBD1 for D (5 bases). Germline CDR1 is MNHEY and CDR2 is SMNVEV (reference sequence). Trimming removed 4 bases from V and 10 bases from J, with 14 bases in between. This CDR3 has 14 residues. CDR3 in DNA: TGTGCCAGCAGTTACGCGGGGGTCGGATCACCCCTCCACTTT. Its translation: CASSYAGVGSPLHF.

The chain joins TRBV9 to TRBJ1-3; 9 bases are a match to TRBD1. Germline V CDR1 and CDR2: SGDLS, YYNGEE. J was trimmed by 2 bases and V by 0 bases; bases with no gene match: 6. The CDR3 extends over 17 amino acids. CDR3 amino acids: CASSVVDRGEAGNTIYF. The CDR3 DNA reads TGTGCCAGCAGCGTAGTGGACAGGGGAGAGGCTGGAAACACCATATATTTT.

V gene TRBV11-3 combines with J gene TRBJ2-1; D uncertain. CDR1 and CDR2 from the germline V gene are SGHNT and YENEEA. Trimming pared 3 bases from V and 0 bases from J, leaving 9 bases between. The length of the CDR3 is 15 residues. This chain's CDR3 is CASSFGTSSYNEQFF. The CDR3 DNA reads as TGTGCCAGCAGCTTCGGCACGAGCTCCTACAATGAGCAGTTCTTC. The whole variable domain, filled in from reference TRBV11-3 and TRBJ2-1, reads EAGVVQSPRYKIIEKKQPVAFWCNPISGHNTLYWYLQNLGQGPELLIRYENEEAVDDSQLPKDRFSAERLKGVDSTLKIQPAELGDSAVYLCASSFGTSSYNEQFFGPGTRLTVL.

The rearrangement links TRBV30 to TRBJ2-1, with D unresolved. Germline CDR1 reads GTSNPN; CDR2 reads SVGIG (reference sequence). The V and J ends lost 4 bases and 5 bases respectively, with 12 bases between them. This CDR3 region has 13 residues. The CDR3 DNA follows: TGTGCCTGGACATGGTGGGGAAACAATGAGCAGTTCTTC. This codes for CAWTWWGNNEQFF.

In regard to this clone: This sample also contains other DNA sequences that code for the same CDR3. This rearrangement joins TRBV5-1 to TRBJ2-3, with unresolved D. This CDR3 region has 11 residues. Germline CDR1 is SGHRS and CDR2 is YFSETQ. V lost 4 bases and J lost 3, with 3 bases in between. The CDR3 region has the DNA TGCGCCAGCAGCCTTACAGATACGCAGTATTTT. Translating gives CASSLTDTQYF.

This clone has a handful of counts. The chain has TRBV19 and TRBJ1-6; 9 bases agree with TRBD1. V lost 2 bases to trimming and J lost 9 bases; unmatched junction nucleotides: 11. CDR3 length: 17 amino acids. Germline V gene sequence: CDR1 LNHDA, CDR2 SQIVND (reference sequence). The CDR3 region is CASSILPGQGGSSPLHF. CDR3 coding DNA: TGTGCCAGTAGTATACTACCGGGACAGGGTGGAAGTTCACCCCTCCACTTT.

Worth noting for this clone: The same CDR3 arises from other DNA sequences in this sample as well. The rearrangement uses TRBV19 and TRBJ2-7; a weak D match, TRBD1 (8 bases). CDR3 size: 15 residues. V lost 3 bases to trimming and J lost 2 bases, with 14 bases between them. Germline CDR1 and CDR2: LNHDA and SQIVND (reference sequence). The CDR3: CASSIGGTGTYEQYF. The CDR3 nucleotides are TGTGCCAGTAGTATCGGGGGGACAGGAACCTACGAGCAGTACTTC. Using reference TRBV19 and TRBJ2-7 for the parts outside the CDR3, the full variable domain is DGGITQSPKYLFRKEGQNVTLSCEQNLNHDAMYWYRQDPGQGLRLIYYSQIVNDFQKGDIAEGYSVSREKKESFPLTVTSAQKNPTAFYLCASSIGGTGTYEQYFGPGTRLTVT.

The chain carries TRBV4-3 and TRBJ2-2; D remains unclear. This CDR3 contains 15 residues. Trimming pared 3 bases from V and 2 bases from J, leaving 10 bases between. Germline V gene sequence: CDR1 LGHNA, CDR2 YSLEER. Here the CDR3 DNA reads TGCGCCAGCAGCCATACCGTTAGTAACACCGGGGAGCTGTTTTTT. Its protein product is CASSHTVSNTGELFF.

This chain joins TRBV7-6 and TRBJ2-2; D is uncertain. The length of the CDR3 is 12 residues. CDR1 and CDR2 (germline): SGHVS, FNYEAQ. V gave up 4 bases and J gave up 5 bases, with 5 bases separating them. CDR3 coding DNA: TGTGCCAGCAGCTCCGAGACCGGGGAGCTGTTTTTT. Translating gives CASSSETGELFF.

This rearrangement joins TRBV19 to TRBJ2-7; TRBD1 might be the D (5 bases). The CDR3 consists of 14 residues. Germline CDR1 reads LNHDA; CDR2 reads SQIVND (reference sequence). V was cut by 5 bases and J by 1 base, with 12 bases left in between. CDR3: CASSAGARSYEQYF. CDR3 DNA sequence: TGTGCCAGTAGTGCTGGGGCGCGGTCCTACGAGCAGTACTTC.